These T cell receptor beta chains were read from a single sample in a study of blood T cell repertoires in COVID-19. Sequencing used immunoSEQ multiplex PCR; TCRdb keeps in-frame clones, though not all of them. The sample holds around 100,000 clones, roughly 87% seen once. Sample: peripheral blood. These receptors all stem from a man aged 45-60 years in a cohort sampled during active COVID-19. Each CDR3 is given with its conserved first and last residue. A D gene is named only where the DNA matches it firmly. The size of a clone is reported for some rows only, either as once, few or many, or as a class for expanded clones.

TRBV3-1/TRBV3-2	TRBJ2-1	NA	TRBD1	TGTGCCAGCAGCTCGACAGGGGCCGACAATGAGCAGTTCTTC	CASSSTGADNEQFF
TRBV6-2/TRBV6-3	TRBJ2-7	NA	NA	TGTGCCAGCAGTTCAACTCTAGGTCCTCAGGGCGAGCAGTACTTC	CASSSTLGPQGEQYF
TRBV7-6	TRBJ2-2	NA	NA	TGTGCCAGTGGGGCCACCCTGAACACCGGGGAGCTGTTTTTT	CASGATLNTGELFF
TRBV28	TRBJ1-2	once	NA	TGTGCCAGCAGTTTCGGAGAGGGCTATGGCTACACCTTC	CASSFGEGYGYTF
TRBV27	TRBJ2-1	NA	TRBD2	TGTGCCAGCAGTTTAGGCGGGGGGGGACAGTTCTTC	CASSLGGGGQFF
TRBV9	TRBJ2-2	NA	NA	TGTGCCAGCAGCGTAGCTGGGGCGGCCGGGGAGCTGTTTTTT	CASSVAGAAGELFF
TRBV28	TRBJ1-3	NA	NA	TGTGCCAGCAGTCCCGGTAGCGCCTCTGGAAACACCATATATTTT	CASSPGSASGNTIYF
TRBV14	TRBJ2-5	NA	TRBD2	TGTGCCAGGCCGGATTCAGAGCGGGGGCAAGAGACCCAGTACTTC	CARPDSERGQETQYF
TRBV7-2	TRBJ2-5	NA	TRBD1	TGTGCCAGCAGCTCCCATCGGACAGGGTCCAAAGAGACCCAGTACTTC	CASSSHRTGSKETQYF
TRBV9	TRBJ2-3	NA	TRBD2	TGTGCCAGCAGCGTAGCCGGACCGGGACTATCTAGCACAGATACGCAGTATTTT	CASSVAGPGLSSTDTQYF
TRBV18	TRBJ2-3	NA	NA	TGTGCCAGCTCACCCGACAACACAGATACGCAGTATTTT	CASSPDNTDTQYF
TRBV4-3	TRBJ1-2	NA	TRBD1	TGCGCCAGCAGCCAAGAGGGACAGGGGGCACATGGCTACACCTTC	CASSQEGQGAHGYTF
TRBV5-5	TRBJ2-4	NA	TRBD1	TGTGCCAGCCGAAGGGCGGGACAGGGGGGATCCAAAAACATTCAGTACTTC	CASRRAGQGGSKNIQYF
TRBV29-1	TRBJ1-2	NA	TRBD1	TGCAGCTCCCACCGGACAGGGGATGGCTACACCTTC	CSSHRTGDGYTF
TRBV18	TRBJ2-5	NA	NA	TGTGCCAGCTCACCAGAGATCATCGAGACCCAGTACTTC	CASSPEIIETQYF
TRBV24-1	TRBJ1-5	NA	NA	TGTGCCACCAGTGACCGCGGGTCAAACGCAAATCAGCCCCAGCATTTT	CATSDRGSNANQPQHF
TRBV18	TRBJ2-3	NA	NA	TGTGCCAGCTCAGAATACAGTCAAAGCACAGATACGCAGTATTTT	CASSEYSQSTDTQYF
TRBV9	TRBJ1-5	NA	TRBD1	TGTGCCAGCAGCGTAGCAGGGGGGTCGGATCAGCCCCAGCATTTT	CASSVAGGSDQPQHF
TRBV9	TRBJ2-3	NA	NA	TGTGCCAGCAGCGGCGGCGCAGGGATCACAGATACGCAGTATTTT	CASSGGAGITDTQYF
TRBV7-9	TRBJ1-2	NA	NA	TGTGCCAGCAGCCCCGGGACTCCCTATGGCTACACCTTC	CASSPGTPYGYTF
TRBV7-2	TRBJ2-5	NA	TRBD2	TGTGCCAGCAGACTAGCGGGGGGCCAAGAGACCCAGTACTTC	CASRLAGGQETQYF
TRBV14	TRBJ2-7	NA	NA	TGTGCCAGCAGCCAAGTTGCCGGCTCCTACGAGCAGTACTTC	CASSQVAGSYEQYF
TRBV18	TRBJ2-1	few	TRBD1	TGTGCCAGCTCACCGACCGGACAGGGGACAAGCTCCTACAATGAGCAGTTCTTC	CASSPTGQGTSSYNEQFF
TRBV4-3	TRBJ2-1	NA	TRBD1	TGCGCCAGCAGCCAAGAGGCCCTGGGACAGGGGCTGAATGAGCAGTTCTTC	CASSQEALGQGLNEQFF
TRBV5-1	TRBJ1-1	once	TRBD1	TGCGCCAGCAGCTTGGGTACCCAGGGGGCGATTGGAGGAAACACTGAAGCTTTCTTT	CASSLGTQGAIGGNTEAFF
TRBV6-5	TRBJ1-5	NA	TRBD1	TGTGCCAGCAGTTCCCTTCCCACAGGGGGATGGCAGCCCCAGCATTTT	CASSSLPTGGWQPQHF
TRBV4-3	TRBJ2-5	NA	TRBD2	TGCGCCAGCAGCCAATCGGTAGCGGGGCCGCGGGAGACCCAGTACTTC	CASSQSVAGPRETQYF
TRBV19	TRBJ2-7	NA	TRBD2	TGTGCCAGTAGTCTTGGGACTAGCGGAAAATACGAGCAGTACTTC	CASSLGTSGKYEQYF
TRBV5-5	TRBJ2-5	NA	TRBD2	TGTGCCAGCACCCCCGGCGGGGGGGACATAGAGACCCAGTACTTC	CASTPGGGDIETQYF
TRBV7-9	TRBJ1-4	NA	NA	TGTGCCAGCAGCCATGACAGGACTGAAAAACTGTTTTTT	CASSHDRTEKLFF
TRBV28	TRBJ2-5	NA	NA	TGTGCCAGCAGTTGGGGGCCCTCGGAGACCCAGTACTTC	CASSWGPSETQYF
TRBV20-1	TRBJ2-6	NA	NA	TGCAGTGCTAGTCGTGGCCAGATCTCTGGGGCCAACGTCCTGACTTTC	CSASRGQISGANVLTF
TRBV5-7	TRBJ1-5	once	NA	TGTGCCAGCAGGGCGACAGGTTCCCCCCTTATATTAGGCAATCAGCCCCAGCATTTT	CASRATGSPLILGNQPQHF
TRBV14	TRBJ1-4	NA	TRBD1	TGTGCCAGCAGCCAAGCGAGTAACAGGGGCGAAAAACTGTTTTTT	CASSQASNRGEKLFF
TRBV3-1/TRBV3-2	TRBJ1-6	once	TRBD1	TGTGCCAGCAGCCAAAGCGACCAGGGGGCCCGAGGGCCCCTCCACTTT	CASSQSDQGARGPLHF
TRBV5-8	TRBJ2-1	NA	TRBD2	TGTGCCAGCAGGCGGACTAGCGGGATGAGCTCCTACAATGAGCAGTTCTTC	CASRRTSGMSSYNEQFF
TRBV2	TRBJ1-2	NA	TRBD1	TGTGCCAGCAACCCAAGGACAGGGAACAGCCATGGCTACACCTTC	CASNPRTGNSHGYTF
TRBV7-8	TRBJ1-4	NA	NA	TGTGCCAGCAGCTTAGACAGGGCGGATGAAAAACTGTTTTTT	CASSLDRADEKLFF
TRBV5-4	TRBJ1-4	NA	TRBD1	TGTGCCAGCAGCTTGGCAGGGGGCGGTGAAAAACTGTTTTTT	CASSLAGGGEKLFF
TRBV11-3	TRBJ2-5	NA	NA	TGTGCCAGCAGCCATCCCAGCGGGTACCAAGAGACCCAGTACTTC	CASSHPSGYQETQYF
TRBV5-1	TRBJ2-1	NA	NA	TGCGCCAGCAGCCTACCGGGACTCAATGAGCAGTTCTTC	CASSLPGLNEQFF
TRBV5-4	TRBJ1-2	few	TRBD1	TGTGCCAGCAGCTTGGTGACAGGGTGGGAGCTTGGCTACACCTTC	CASSLVTGWELGYTF
TRBV15	TRBJ1-1	once	NA	TGTGCCACCAGCAGGAACGGGGAAGGCACTGAAGCTTTCTTT	CATSRNGEGTEAFF
TRBV5-1	TRBJ1-2	NA	NA	TGCGCCAGCAGCACCGGTTCCCAGGCAGCCTATGGCTACACCTTC	CASSTGSQAAYGYTF
TRBV2	TRBJ1-2	NA	NA	TGTGCCAGCAGTCCGGACACAGCTAACTATGGCTACACCTTC	CASSPDTANYGYTF
TRBV28	TRBJ2-2	NA	NA	TGTGCCAGCAGTTTTAACGGTGGGCAGGCGAACACCGGGGAGCTGTTTTTT	CASSFNGGQANTGELFF
TRBV5-6	TRBJ2-7	NA	TRBD2	TGTGCCAGCAGCTTCGCCGGGGGGTCGAACTACGAGCAGTACTTC	CASSFAGGSNYEQYF
TRBV11-2	TRBJ2-5	NA	NA	TGTGCCAGCAGCTTAAACCTGAACAGTGCACAAGAGACCCAGTACTTC	CASSLNLNSAQETQYF
TRBV7-9	TRBJ1-4	many	NA	TGTGCCAGCAGTCAGCGGGGTGCAACTAATGAAAAACTGTTTTTT	CASSQRGATNEKLFF
TRBV5-6	TRBJ2-1	NA	TRBD2	TGTGCCAGCAGCTCCCCTAGCGGGGGGGCGTGGAATGAGCAGTTCTTC	CASSSPSGGAWNEQFF
TRBV15	TRBJ2-7	NA	TRBD2	TGTGCCACCAGCAGGAGGAGACTAGCGGGGGGATCCTACGAGCAGTACTTC	CATSRRRLAGGSYEQYF
TRBV3-1/TRBV3-2	TRBJ2-5	NA	NA	TGTGCCAGCAGCCAAGGGGCGCCGACAATCCAAGAGACCCAGTACTTC	CASSQGAPTIQETQYF
TRBV5-1	TRBJ1-3	few	NA	TGCGCCAGCAGTATTGGAGGGCAAGGGGGAAACACCATATATTTT	CASSIGGQGGNTIYF
TRBV5-6	TRBJ1-5	NA	TRBD1	TGTGCCAGCAGCTTGGTCGGGACAGGGAACCAGCCCCAGCATTTT	CASSLVGTGNQPQHF
TRBV7-8	TRBJ1-4	NA	TRBD1	TGTGCCAGCAGCACAAACACAGGGGGGGGCCGAGGTGAAAAACTGTTTTTT	CASSTNTGGGRGEKLFF